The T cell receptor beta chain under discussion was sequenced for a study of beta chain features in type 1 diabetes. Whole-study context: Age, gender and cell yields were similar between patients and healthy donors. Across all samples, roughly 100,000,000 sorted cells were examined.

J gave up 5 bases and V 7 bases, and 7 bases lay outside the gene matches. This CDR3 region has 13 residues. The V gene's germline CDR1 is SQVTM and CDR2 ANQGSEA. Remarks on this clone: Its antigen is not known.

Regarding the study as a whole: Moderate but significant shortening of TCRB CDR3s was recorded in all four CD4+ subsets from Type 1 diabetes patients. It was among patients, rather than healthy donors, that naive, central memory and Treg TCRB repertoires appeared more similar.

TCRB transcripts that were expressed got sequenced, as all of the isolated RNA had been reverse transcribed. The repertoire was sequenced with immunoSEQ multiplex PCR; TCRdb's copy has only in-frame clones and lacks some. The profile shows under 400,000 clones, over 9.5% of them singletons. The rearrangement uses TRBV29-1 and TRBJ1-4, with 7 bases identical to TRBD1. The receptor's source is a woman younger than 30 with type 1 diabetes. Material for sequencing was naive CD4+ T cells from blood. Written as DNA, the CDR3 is TGCAGCGCCCGGGACAGCTGGAATGAAAAACTGTTTTTT. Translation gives CSARDSWNEKLFF.